One sample yielded the 18 T cell receptor beta chains listed below, sequenced in a study of OX40 agonist ivuxolimab in advanced cancers. Sequencing was performed with immunoSEQ multiplex PCR; in TCRdb, only in-frame clones are kept and a portion is missing. The data show 8,000 to 10,000 clones, roughly 90% seen once. The sequencing here drew on CD4+ or CD8+ T cells sorted from blood, taken in a trial of the OX40 agonist ivuxolimab. These receptors originate from an adult with an advanced solid tumor such as melanoma, head and neck, liver or kidney cancer.

The chain links TRBV30 to TRBJ2-1, with 10 bases that match TRBD1. In germline, CDR1 is GTSNPN, CDR2 SVGIG (reference sequence). Losses at the gene ends were 3 bases for V and 6 bases for J; bases not matched to a gene: 2. The CDR3 is made up of 13 amino acids. The CDR3 loop is CAWRGTGVNEQFF. The CDR3, as DNA: TGTGCCTGGAGGGGGACAGGGGTCAATGAGCAGTTCTTC.

The chain joins TRBV9 to TRBJ2-5, with TRBD1 identical over 7 bases. The V gene end was trimmed by 0 bases and the J gene end by 1 base; junction bases not matched to a gene: 3. This CDR3 contains 15 residues. The germline V gene encodes CDR1 SGDLS and CDR2 YYNGEE. CDR3 bases: TGTGCCAGCAGCGTAGCGACAGGGACCCAAGAGACCCAGTACTTC. It codes for CASSVATGTQETQYF.

This chain uses TRBV5-1 with TRBJ2-1, with 9 nucleotides matching TRBD1. The CDR3 has 16 residues. CDR1 is SGHRS and CDR2 is YFSETQ in the germline V gene. V lost 7 bases, J lost 4 bases, and 12 bases stayed unmatched. The CDR3 DNA reads as TGCGCCAGCTTCGGGGGTCCCGGGACAGGGTACAATGAGCAGTTCTTC. It specifies CASFGGPGTGYNEQFF.

This sequence joins TRBV11-2 and TRBJ1-2, with 7 bases lining up with TRBD1. Germline V gene sequence: CDR1 SGHAT, CDR2 FQNNGV. The length of the CDR3 is 15 residues. The ends lost 2 bases at V and 8 bases at J; junction bases unmatched: 11. CDR3 DNA sequence: TGTGCCAGCAGCTTATCGGGGGTACAGGGGCACGGCTACACCTTC. Amino acids: CASSLSGVQGHGYTF.

The chain employs TRBV6-5 and TRBJ2-6, with D maybe TRBD1 (6 bases). V was cut by 4 bases and J by 3 bases, with 13 bases left in between. The CDR3 runs to 16 residues. The germline V gene has CDR1 MNHEY and CDR2 SVGAGI. The CDR3 loop reads CASSLYTGYGANVLTF. CDR3 sequence (DNA): TGTGCCAGCAGTTTATATACAGGGTATGGGGCCAACGTCCTGACTTTC.

CDR3 residues: CASSKVGLANNEQFF. Written as DNA, the CDR3 is TGTGCCAGCAGCAAAGTGGGGCTAGCGAACAATGAGCAGTTCTTC. The gene calls are TRBV11-2 and TRBJ2-1; a possible D gene is TRBD2 (6 bases). Germline assignment: CDR1 SGHAT and CDR2 FQNNGV. Trimming removed 5 bases from V and 5 bases from J, with 16 bases in between. This CDR3 region has 15 residues.

This clone was picked up one time. This sequence joins TRBV18 and TRBJ2-3, with 10 nucleotides matching TRBD2. With V trimmed by 7 bases and J by 1 base, 2 bases remained unmatched. Germline assignment: CDR1 KGHSH and CDR2 LQKENI. The length of the CDR3 is 14 residues. This chain's CDR3 is CASLGTSGTDTQYF. DNA of the CDR3: TGTGCCAGCTTGGGGACTAGCGGCACAGATACGCAGTATTTT.

With respect to this clone: One end of the junction does not line up with germline, which may come from a read error. In DNA form, the CDR3 reads TGCGCCAGCAGCCTTAGACTGTCCGGGACTCCCTTGGAAAACACCATATATTTT. Translation: CASSLRLSGTPLENTIYF. The J gene is TRBJ1-3, the V gene TRBV5-4, with D possibly matching TRBD1 (5 bases). This CDR3 has 18 residues. The germline gives CDR1 SGHNT, CDR2 YYREEE (reference sequence).

Turning to this clone: No DNA is shown, since the ends of the CDR3 on it are uncertain; the CDR3 is the one TCRdb lists. This chain uses TRBV6-6 with TRBJ2-3; the table names TRBD2, a call not compared with the DNA. The CDR3 extends over 13 residues, inclusive of both ends. The germline V gene encodes CDR1 MNHNY and CDR2 SVGAGI (reference sequence). CDR3 loop: CASSSSRGGTQYF.

The V and J genes are TRBV28 and TRBJ1-3; D remains ambiguous. The CDR3 spans 14 residues. V was cut by 5 bases and J by 3 bases, with 11 bases left in between. The germline CDR1 and CDR2 sequences are MDHEN and SYDVKM. CDR3 nucleotides: TGTGCCAGCAGTCCCCCCCTAAGTGGAAACACCATATATTTT. Its translation: CASSPPLSGNTIYF.

The chain combines TRBV5-1 with TRBJ1-3; D is uncertain. Germline loops: CDR1 SGHRS, CDR2 YFSETQ. The V end was cut by 0 bases, the J end by 2 bases, with 3 bases between. The CDR3 runs to 13 residues. In nucleotides, the CDR3 is TGCGCCAGCAGCTTGGGGACTGGAAACACCATATATTTT. Amino acid sequence: CASSLGTGNTIYF.

The chain has TRBV6-5 and TRBJ2-3; a possible D gene is TRBD2 (5 bases). Trimming took 7 bases from V and 2 from J, leaving 13 bases between them. The V gene's germline CDR1 is MNHEY and CDR2 SVGAGI. The CDR3 has 14 amino acids. The chain's CDR3 is CASKIGINTDTQYF. In DNA form, the CDR3 reads TGTGCCAGCAAAATCGGGATAAACACAGATACGCAGTATTTT.

The rearrangement links TRBV18 to TRBJ2-3; no reliable D call. The CDR3 is 13 amino acids. Trimming took 5 bases from V and 0 from J, leaving 6 bases between them. Looked up from germline, CDR1 is KGHSH and CDR2 is LQKENI. CDR3 nucleotide sequence: TGTGCCAGCTCATTACCTAGCACAGATACGCAGTATTTT. This encodes CASSLPSTDTQYF.

The genes are TRBV7-9 and TRBJ2-7; D is perhaps TRBD1 or TRBD2 (5 bases each). The CDR3 contains 14 residues. Trimming pared 3 bases from V and 3 bases from J, leaving 12 bases between. Germline CDR1 reads SEHNR; CDR2 reads FQNEAQ (reference sequence). The CDR3 sequence: CASSFSGPNYEQYF. The DNA for the CDR3 is TGTGCCAGCAGCTTTTCGGGACCGAACTACGAGCAGTACTTC.

The sample holds one count of this clone. CDR3 DNA: TGTGCCAGCAGTTTATACTATAAGGGACAGTCTAATGAAAAACTGTTTTTT. It encodes CASSLYYKGQSNEKLFF. The rearrangement links TRBV27 to TRBJ1-4, with TRBD1 matching over 7 bases. J was trimmed by 3 bases and V by 1 base; bases with no gene match: 8. CDR1 and CDR2 (germline): MNHEY, SMNVEV (reference sequence). The CDR3 is made up of 17 amino acids.

This sequence joins TRBV30 and TRBJ2-7, with 11 bases lining up with TRBD2. CDR3 length: 13 residues. CDR1 GTSNPN and CDR2 SVGIG come from the germline V gene (reference sequence). The J segment lost 3 bases and the V segment lost 6 bases, leaving 4 bases of the junction unmatched. CDR3 region: CACNSGRGYEQYF. DNA for the CDR3: TGTGCCTGTAATAGCGGGAGGGGCTACGAGCAGTACTTC.

The rearrangement joins TRBV5-4 to TRBJ2-3; 9 nucleotides line up with TRBD2. CDR1 is SGHNT and CDR2 is YYREEE in the germline V gene (reference sequence). V shed 3 bases, J shed 1 base, and the junction held 3 bases outside the gene matches. This CDR3 has 15 amino acids. The chain's CDR3 is CASSWGLAGTDTQYF. The CDR3 DNA reads as TGTGCCAGCAGCTGGGGACTAGCAGGCACAGATACGCAGTATTTT.

This sequence joins TRBV5-8 and TRBJ2-1; a possible D gene is TRBD2 (5 bases). Looked up from germline, CDR1 is SGHTS and CDR2 is YDEGEE. The CDR3 spans 15 residues. Trimming cost V 3 bases and J 4 bases, with 14 bases left between them. The CDR3 DNA follows: TGTGCCAGCAGCTCCTGGAGCCCGGGGTACAATGAGCAGTTCTTC. Translating it yields CASSSWSPGYNEQFF.